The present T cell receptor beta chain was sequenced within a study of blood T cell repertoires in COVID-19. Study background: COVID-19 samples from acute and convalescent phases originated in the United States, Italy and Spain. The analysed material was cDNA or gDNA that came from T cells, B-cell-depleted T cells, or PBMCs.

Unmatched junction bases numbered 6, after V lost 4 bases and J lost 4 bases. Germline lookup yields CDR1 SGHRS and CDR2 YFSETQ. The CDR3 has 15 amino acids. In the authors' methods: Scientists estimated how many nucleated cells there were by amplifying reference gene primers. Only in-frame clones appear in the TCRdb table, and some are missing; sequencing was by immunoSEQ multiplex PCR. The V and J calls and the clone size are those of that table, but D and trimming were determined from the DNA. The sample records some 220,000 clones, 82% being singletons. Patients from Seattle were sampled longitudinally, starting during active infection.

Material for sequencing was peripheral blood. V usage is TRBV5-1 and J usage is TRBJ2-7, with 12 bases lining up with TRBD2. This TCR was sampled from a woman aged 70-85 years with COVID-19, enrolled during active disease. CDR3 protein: CASSQLAGGPYEQYF. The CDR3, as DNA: TGCGCCAGCAGCCAGCTAGCGGGAGGGCCATACGAGCAGTACTTC.